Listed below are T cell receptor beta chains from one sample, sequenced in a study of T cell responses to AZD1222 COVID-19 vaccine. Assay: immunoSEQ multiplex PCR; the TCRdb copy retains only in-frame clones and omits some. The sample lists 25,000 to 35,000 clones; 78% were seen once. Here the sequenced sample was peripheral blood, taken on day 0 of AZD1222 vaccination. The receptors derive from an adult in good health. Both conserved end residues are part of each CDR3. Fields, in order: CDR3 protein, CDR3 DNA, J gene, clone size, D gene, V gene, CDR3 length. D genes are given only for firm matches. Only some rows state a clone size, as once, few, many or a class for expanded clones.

CDR3 protein: CASSPDRNSPLHF; CDR3 DNA: TGTGCCAGCTCACCTGACAGAAATTCACCCCTCCACTTT; J gene: TRBJ1-6; clone size: NA; D gene: NA; V gene: TRBV18; CDR3 length: 13
CDR3 protein: CASSQGSEAFF; CDR3 DNA: TGTGCCAGCAGTCAGGGGTCTGAAGCTTTCTTT; J gene: TRBJ1-1; clone size: few; D gene: NA; V gene: TRBV6-5; CDR3 length: 11
CDR3 protein: CASSPGLAFTYNEQFF; CDR3 DNA: TGTGCTAGCAGCCCGGGACTAGCGTTCACCTACAATGAGCAGTTCTTC; J gene: TRBJ2-1; clone size: few; D gene: TRBD2; V gene: TRBV7-7; CDR3 length: 16
CDR3 protein: CASTGGPNTGELFF; CDR3 DNA: TGCGCCAGCACGGGGGGGCCGAACACCGGGGAGCTGTTTTTT; J gene: TRBJ2-2; clone size: NA; D gene: TRBD2; V gene: TRBV10-1; CDR3 length: 14
CDR3 protein: CASSQEVTGSGYTF; CDR3 DNA: TGTGCCAGCAGCCAAGAGGTGACAGGAAGTGGCTACACCTTC; J gene: TRBJ1-2; clone size: NA; D gene: NA; V gene: TRBV4-2; CDR3 length: 14
CDR3 protein: CASSSPPGQKQNTEAFF; CDR3 DNA: TGTGCCAGCAGCTCACCTCCGGGACAGAAGCAGAACACTGAAGCTTTCTTT; J gene: TRBJ1-1; clone size: NA; D gene: TRBD1; V gene: TRBV5-5; CDR3 length: 17
CDR3 protein: CASSRDDGPNSPLHF; CDR3 DNA: TGCGCCAGCAGCCGAGATGACGGACCCAATTCACCCCTCCACTTT; J gene: TRBJ1-6; clone size: NA; D gene: NA; V gene: TRBV4-3; CDR3 length: 15
CDR3 protein: CASSRTGVLSNGYTF; CDR3 DNA: TGTGCCAGTAGTAGGACAGGGGTACTGAGCAATGGCTACACCTTC; J gene: TRBJ1-2; clone size: NA; D gene: TRBD1; V gene: TRBV19; CDR3 length: 15
CDR3 protein: CASSLTGYTGELFF; CDR3 DNA: TGTGCCAGCAGCTTGACAGGGTACACCGGGGAGCTGTTTTTT; J gene: TRBJ2-2; clone size: once; D gene: TRBD1; V gene: TRBV6-2/TRBV6-3; CDR3 length: 14
CDR3 protein: CASSDDRRRAFF; CDR3 DNA: TGTGCCAGCAGTGATGACCGACGAAGAGCTTTCTTT; J gene: TRBJ1-1; clone size: NA; D gene: NA; V gene: TRBV2; CDR3 length: 12
CDR3 protein: CATLTGQLSPLHF; CDR3 DNA: TGTGCCACCCTAACCGGACAGCTTTCACCCCTCCACTTT; J gene: TRBJ1-6; clone size: few; D gene: NA; V gene: TRBV2; CDR3 length: 13
CDR3 protein: CASSGALGGNTEAFF; CDR3 DNA: TGTGCCAGCAGCGGCGCGTTGGGGGGAAACACTGAAGCTTTCTTT; J gene: TRBJ1-1; clone size: NA; D gene: NA; V gene: TRBV7-9; CDR3 length: 15
CDR3 protein: CATSDPGLAGGDEQFF; CDR3 DNA: TGTGCCACCAGTGACCCGGGACTAGCGGGAGGGGATGAGCAGTTCTTC; J gene: TRBJ2-1; clone size: NA; D gene: TRBD2; V gene: TRBV24-1; CDR3 length: 16
CDR3 protein: CASGSGLVRETQYF; CDR3 DNA: TGTGCTAGTGGCTCTGGACTAGTGAGGGAGACCCAGTACTTC; J gene: TRBJ2-5; clone size: NA; D gene: TRBD2; V gene: TRBV12-5; CDR3 length: 14
CDR3 protein: CASHPTGRKYTIYF; CDR3 DNA: TGTGCCTCCCACCCTACGGGGCGGAAGTACACCATATATTTT; J gene: TRBJ1-3; clone size: few; D gene: NA; V gene: TRBV21-1; CDR3 length: 14
CDR3 protein: CAWSVTRPETQYF; CDR3 DNA: TGTGCCTGGAGTGTAACCCGCCCAGAGACCCAGTACTTC; J gene: TRBJ2-5; clone size: few; D gene: NA; V gene: TRBV30; CDR3 length: 13
CDR3 protein: CASSLVGVSGNTIYF; CDR3 DNA: TGTGCCAGCAGCTTAGTAGGAGTTTCTGGAAACACCATATATTTT; J gene: TRBJ1-3; clone size: NA; D gene: NA; V gene: TRBV7-2; CDR3 length: 15
CDR3 protein: CASSLLGGAETQYF; CDR3 DNA: TGTGCCAGCAGCTTATTGGGAGGGGCGGAGACCCAGTACTTC; J gene: TRBJ2-5; clone size: once; D gene: TRBD2; V gene: TRBV7-2; CDR3 length: 14
CDR3 protein: CATSDFNGGSYNEQFF; CDR3 DNA: TGTGCCACCAGTGATTTTAACGGAGGCTCCTACAATGAGCAGTTCTTC; J gene: TRBJ2-1; clone size: NA; D gene: NA; V gene: TRBV24-1; CDR3 length: 16
CDR3 protein: CASSIGQNTEAFF; CDR3 DNA: TGTGCCAGCAGCATCGGACAGAACACTGAAGCTTTCTTT; J gene: TRBJ1-1; clone size: few; D gene: NA; V gene: TRBV5-4; CDR3 length: 13
CDR3 protein: CASSARLASETQYF; CDR3 DNA: TGTGCCAGCAGCGCGCGTCTAGCTTCGGAGACCCAGTACTTC; J gene: TRBJ2-5; clone size: NA; D gene: NA; V gene: TRBV9; CDR3 length: 14
CDR3 protein: CASSDREYQPQHF; CDR3 DNA: TGTGCCAGCAGTGACAGGGAGTATCAGCCCCAGCATTTT; J gene: TRBJ1-5; clone size: NA; D gene: NA; V gene: TRBV6-1; CDR3 length: 13
CDR3 protein: CATSRDWAVGSSDTQYF; CDR3 DNA: TGTGCCACCAGCAGAGATTGGGCGGTGGGAAGCTCAGATACGCAGTATTTT; J gene: TRBJ2-3; clone size: NA; D gene: NA; V gene: TRBV15; CDR3 length: 17
CDR3 protein: CASSLSGADEKLFF; CDR3 DNA: TGTGCCAGCAGCCTTTCGGGGGCGGATGAAAAACTGTTTTTT; J gene: TRBJ1-4; clone size: NA; D gene: NA; V gene: TRBV3-1/TRBV3-2; CDR3 length: 14
CDR3 protein: CASSLLGVAAFF; CDR3 DNA: TGTGCCAGCAGTCTCCTGGGGGTCGCGGCTTTCTTT; J gene: TRBJ1-1; clone size: NA; D gene: NA; V gene: TRBV28; CDR3 length: 12
CDR3 protein: CATSRTDREYGYTF; CDR3 DNA: TGTGCCACCAGCAGAACAGACAGGGAATATGGCTACACCTTC; J gene: TRBJ1-2; clone size: NA; D gene: TRBD1; V gene: TRBV15; CDR3 length: 14
CDR3 protein: CASTPGQGNTEAFF; CDR3 DNA: TGTGCCAGCACCCCGGGACAGGGGAACACTGAAGCTTTCTTT; J gene: TRBJ1-1; clone size: NA; D gene: TRBD1; V gene: TRBV6-4; CDR3 length: 14
CDR3 protein: CASSGRGYTGELFF; CDR3 DNA: TGTGCCAGTAGCGGGCGCGGATACACCGGGGAGCTGTTTTTT; J gene: TRBJ2-2; clone size: few; D gene: NA; V gene: TRBV19; CDR3 length: 14
CDR3 protein: CASSYQGYEQYF; CDR3 DNA: TGTGCCAGCAGTTATCAGGGTTACGAGCAGTACTTC; J gene: TRBJ2-7; clone size: NA; D gene: NA; V gene: TRBV6-5; CDR3 length: 12
CDR3 protein: CASSTYAKSVAFF; CDR3 DNA: TGTGCCAGCAGTACGTACGCGAAGAGCGTAGCTTTCTTT; J gene: TRBJ1-1; clone size: NA; D gene: NA; V gene: TRBV12-3/TRBV12-4; CDR3 length: 13
CDR3 protein: CASTYRGGNTGELFF; CDR3 DNA: TGTGCCAGTACCTACAGGGGAGGGAACACCGGGGAGCTGTTTTTT; J gene: TRBJ2-2; clone size: NA; D gene: NA; V gene: TRBV19; CDR3 length: 15
CDR3 protein: CASSLLKTGSMTTEAFF; CDR3 DNA: TGTGCCAGCAGCCTGCTGAAGACAGGTAGCATGACCACTGAAGCTTTCTTT; J gene: TRBJ1-1; clone size: NA; D gene: NA; V gene: TRBV27; CDR3 length: 17
CDR3 protein: CASSSLKNRADYGYTF; CDR3 DNA: TGTGCCAGCAGCTCATTGAAGAACCGGGCGGACTATGGCTACACCTTC; J gene: TRBJ1-2; clone size: NA; D gene: NA; V gene: TRBV7-2; CDR3 length: 16
CDR3 protein: CATSDLRQGATGELFF; CDR3 DNA: TGTGCCACCAGTGATTTAAGACAGGGGGCAACCGGGGAGCTGTTTTTT; J gene: TRBJ2-2; clone size: NA; D gene: TRBD1; V gene: TRBV24-1; CDR3 length: 16
CDR3 protein: CASKGGAGRETQYF; CDR3 DNA: TGTGCCAGTAAGGGAGGAGCGGGGCGGGAGACCCAGTACTTC; J gene: TRBJ2-5; clone size: NA; D gene: TRBD2; V gene: TRBV19; CDR3 length: 14
CDR3 protein: CASSLGTGEAYEQYF; CDR3 DNA: TGTGCCAGCAGCTTAGGGACAGGGGAGGCCTACGAGCAGTACTTC; J gene: TRBJ2-7; clone size: NA; D gene: TRBD1; V gene: TRBV7-7; CDR3 length: 15
CDR3 protein: CASSHSGLSYYTF; CDR3 DNA: TGCGCCAGCAGTCATTCCGGCCTTTCCTACTACACCTTC; J gene: TRBJ1-2; clone size: NA; D gene: NA; V gene: TRBV23-1; CDR3 length: 13
CDR3 protein: CASSSAGGIYEQYF; CDR3 DNA: TGTGCCAGTTCATCGGCAGGGGGGATCTACGAGCAGTACTTC; J gene: TRBJ2-7; clone size: NA; D gene: NA; V gene: TRBV6-5; CDR3 length: 14
CDR3 protein: CASSDRLAGELFF; CDR3 DNA: TGCGCCAGCAGCGATAGACTCGCCGGGGAGCTGTTTTTT; J gene: TRBJ2-2; clone size: NA; D gene: NA; V gene: TRBV5-1; CDR3 length: 13
CDR3 protein: CASSPRPVNTEAFF; CDR3 DNA: TGTGCCAGCAGCCCAAGACCGGTGAACACTGAAGCTTTCTTT; J gene: TRBJ1-1; clone size: NA; D gene: NA; V gene: TRBV9; CDR3 length: 14
CDR3 protein: CASNRPYQETQYF; CDR3 DNA: TGTGCCAGCAACAGACCGTACCAAGAGACCCAGTACTTC; J gene: TRBJ2-5; clone size: NA; D gene: NA; V gene: TRBV6-5; CDR3 length: 13
CDR3 protein: CASSASGLTNEKLFF; CDR3 DNA: TGTGCCAGTAGTGCCTCAGGGTTAACTAATGAAAAACTGTTTTTT; J gene: TRBJ1-4; clone size: few; D gene: NA; V gene: TRBV19; CDR3 length: 15
CDR3 protein: CASSEAAGTGLYGYTF; CDR3 DNA: TGTGCCAGCAGTGAAGCTGCCGGGACAGGACTTTATGGCTACACCTTC; J gene: TRBJ1-2; clone size: NA; D gene: TRBD1; V gene: TRBV6-1; CDR3 length: 16
CDR3 protein: CASRGQGADTQYF; CDR3 DNA: TGTGCCAGCAGGGGACAGGGGGCAGATACGCAGTATTTT; J gene: TRBJ2-3; clone size: NA; D gene: TRBD1; V gene: TRBV28; CDR3 length: 13
CDR3 protein: CASSRNHRGGYGYTF; CDR3 DNA: TGTGCCAGCAGCCGAAACCACAGGGGAGGCTATGGCTACACCTTC; J gene: TRBJ1-2; clone size: NA; D gene: TRBD1; V gene: TRBV14; CDR3 length: 15
CDR3 protein: CASSLRFNSPLHF; CDR3 DNA: TGTGCCAGCAGTTTGAGGTTTAATTCACCCCTCCACTTT; J gene: TRBJ1-6; clone size: NA; D gene: NA; V gene: TRBV27; CDR3 length: 13
CDR3 protein: CSAQSGEWNGYTF; CDR3 DNA: TGCAGCGCCCAAAGCGGGGAATGGAATGGCTACACCTTC; J gene: TRBJ1-2; clone size: NA; D gene: NA; V gene: TRBV29-1; CDR3 length: 13
CDR3 protein: CASSPPSSREETQYF; CDR3 DNA: TGTGCCAGCTCACCACCGAGCTCGCGGGAAGAGACCCAGTACTTC; J gene: TRBJ2-5; clone size: NA; D gene: NA; V gene: TRBV18; CDR3 length: 15
CDR3 protein: CASSFLPSGANVLTF; CDR3 DNA: TGCGCCAGCAGCTTTTTACCTTCTGGGGCCAACGTCCTGACTTTC; J gene: TRBJ2-6; clone size: NA; D gene: NA; V gene: TRBV5-1; CDR3 length: 15
CDR3 protein: CASSQEGRGGTYEQYF; CDR3 DNA: TGTGCCAGCAGTCAGGAGGGACGAGGAGGAACCTACGAGCAGTACTTC; J gene: TRBJ2-7; clone size: NA; D gene: NA; V gene: TRBV11-2; CDR3 length: 16
CDR3 protein: CASSLGSGNTIYF; CDR3 DNA: TGCGCCAGCAGCTTGGGGTCTGGAAACACCATATATTTT; J gene: TRBJ1-3; clone size: NA; D gene: NA; V gene: TRBV5-1; CDR3 length: 13